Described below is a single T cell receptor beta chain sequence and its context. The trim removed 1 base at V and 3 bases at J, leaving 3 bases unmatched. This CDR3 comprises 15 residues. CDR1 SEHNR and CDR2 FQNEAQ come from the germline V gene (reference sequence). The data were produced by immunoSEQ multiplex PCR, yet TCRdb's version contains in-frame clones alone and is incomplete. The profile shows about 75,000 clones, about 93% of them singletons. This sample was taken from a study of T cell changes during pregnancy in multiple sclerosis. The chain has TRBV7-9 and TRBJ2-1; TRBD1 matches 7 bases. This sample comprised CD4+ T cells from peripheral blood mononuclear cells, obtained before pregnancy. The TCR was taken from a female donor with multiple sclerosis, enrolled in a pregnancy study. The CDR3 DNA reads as TGTGCCAGCAGCTTAGTAGGGGACAGCTACAATGAGCAGTTCTTC. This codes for CASSLVGDSYNEQFF.